The rows below give T cell receptor beta chains drawn from one sample of a study of cytomegalovirus exposure and HLA in healthy donors. Clones were read by immunoSEQ multiplex PCR, and TCRdb kept only the in-frame ones, dropping some. The sample yields 140,000 to 150,000 clones, over 70% seen once. Source material: PBMCs. The source of these receptors is a man aged 40-49 years in good health and CMV-seronegative. CDR3s include the opening cysteine and the closing phenylalanine or tryptophan. Each record gives: J gene, clone size, V gene, D gene, CDR3 length, CDR3 DNA, CDR3 protein. D genes are given only for firm matches. The size field is filled for only some rows; it gives once, few, many or a size class.

J: TRBJ2-5
size: .
V: TRBV15
D: TRBD2
length: 14
DNA: TGTGCCACCAGCAGCGGGGGGGTCGGGGAGACCCAGTACTTC
CDR3: CATSSGGVGETQYF

J: TRBJ1-1
size: .
V: TRBV6-1
D: .
length: 14
DNA: TGTGCCAGCAGTGACGGGGGTGTGAACACTGAAGCTTTCTTT
CDR3: CASSDGGVNTEAFF

J: TRBJ2-7
size: .
V: TRBV10-1
D: .
length: 14
DNA: TGCGCCAGCAGTGAGTCGCGGCAGGGTGACGAGCAGTACTTC
CDR3: CASSESRQGDEQYF

J: TRBJ2-2
size: .
V: TRBV5-1
D: .
length: 13
DNA: TGCGCCAGCAGCTTGGGGGGCGCCGGGGAGCTGTTTTTT
CDR3: CASSLGGAGELFF

J: TRBJ2-6
size: .
V: TRBV9
D: TRBD2
length: 17
DNA: TGTGCCAGCAGCACCGGCCTAGCGGGGGCTGGGGCCAACGTCCTGACTTTC
CDR3: CASSTGLAGAGANVLTF

J: TRBJ2-5
size: once
V: TRBV6-6
D: .
length: 13
DNA: TGTGCCAGCAGCAGGGGGGCCCCTGAGACCCAGTACTTC
CDR3: CASSRGAPETQYF

J: TRBJ2-5
size: .
V: TRBV4-3
D: TRBD2
length: 17
DNA: TGCGCCAGCAGCCAAGCGGGCGGGGGGGCCGGCCAAGAGACCCAGTACTTC
CDR3: CASSQAGGGAGQETQYF

J: TRBJ2-2
size: .
V: TRBV5-4
D: .
length: 15
DNA: TGTGCCAGCAGCTTACCCGGAGTTGTCACCGGGGAGCTGTTTTTT
CDR3: CASSLPGVVTGELFF

J: TRBJ2-5
size: few
V: TRBV11-3
D: .
length: 13
DNA: TGTGCCAGCAGCTCCGGGGGTAGGGAGACCCAGTACTTC
CDR3: CASSSGGRETQYF

J: TRBJ2-7
size: .
V: TRBV6-6
D: .
length: 12
DNA: TGTGCCAGCAGAATCACAGGGTACGAGCAGTACTTC
CDR3: CASRITGYEQYF

J: TRBJ1-1
size: .
V: TRBV28
D: .
length: 13
DNA: TGTGCCAGCAGCCTGGGGGGAAAGACTGAAGCTTTCTTT
CDR3: CASSLGGKTEAFF

J: TRBJ2-3
size: .
V: TRBV2
D: .
length: 13
DNA: TGTGCCAGCAGTGTCATTCTAGCTTATACGCAGTATTTT
CDR3: CASSVILAYTQYF

J: TRBJ1-6
size: .
V: TRBV15
D: .
length: 17
DNA: TGTGCCACCAGCAGAGTTTCAGGGTCTTCCTATAATTCACCCCTCCACTTT
CDR3: CATSRVSGSSYNSPLHF

J: TRBJ1-5
size: .
V: TRBV18
D: TRBD1
length: 15
DNA: TGTGCCAGCTCACTGGGACAGGGATCGGGTCAGCCCCAGCATTTT
CDR3: CASSLGQGSGQPQHF

J: TRBJ1-6
size: .
V: TRBV28
D: TRBD1
length: 15
DNA: TGTGCCACCCGACCCCAACAGGGGAATAATTCACCCCTCCACTTT
CDR3: CATRPQQGNNSPLHF

J: TRBJ1-1
size: .
V: TRBV19
D: .
length: 15
DNA: TGTGCCAGTAGTCCCCAGGACAGCCTAAACACTGAAGCTTTCTTT
CDR3: CASSPQDSLNTEAFF

J: TRBJ2-1
size: .
V: TRBV6-6
D: .
length: 13
DNA: TGTGCCAGCAACACGAAACAGGGCGTTGAGCAGTTCTTC
CDR3: CASNTKQGVEQFF

J: TRBJ2-5
size: .
V: TRBV27
D: .
length: 14
DNA: TGTGCCAGCAGTTTTGGGCGCTTCCAAGAGACCCAGTACTTC
CDR3: CASSFGRFQETQYF

J: TRBJ1-4
size: .
V: TRBV9
D: .
length: 14
DNA: TGTGCCAGCAGCACGGGACATCGGTTAGAAAAACTGTTTTTT
CDR3: CASSTGHRLEKLFF

J: TRBJ2-1
size: few
V: TRBV15
D: .
length: 17
DNA: TGTGCCACCAGCTCTCCGGAAAGGAGCGTCTGGAGAAATGAGCAGTTCTTC
CDR3: CATSSPERSVWRNEQFF

J: TRBJ2-7
size: few
V: TRBV6-6
D: .
length: 14
DNA: TGTGCCAGCAGTTTGGACACACGCTCCTACGAGCAGTACTTC
CDR3: CASSLDTRSYEQYF

J: TRBJ2-7
size: .
V: TRBV7-2
D: TRBD2
length: 15
DNA: TGTGCCAGCAGCTTAGGGCGGGGGGCCACCTACGAGCAGTACTTC
CDR3: CASSLGRGATYEQYF

J: TRBJ1-2
size: .
V: TRBV30
D: .
length: 15
DNA: TGTGCCTGGAGTCATCCTACAGGGAAGAACTATGGCTACACCTTC
CDR3: CAWSHPTGKNYGYTF

J: TRBJ1-1
size: .
V: TRBV27
D: TRBD1
length: 17
DNA: TGTGCCAGCAGTTCCCTAGGACAGGGGGGGTTGGACACTGAAGCTTTCTTT
CDR3: CASSSLGQGGLDTEAFF

J: TRBJ1-1
size: few
V: TRBV7-9
D: .
length: 13
DNA: TGTGCCAGCAGCTTAACAGGGCACGGTGAAGCTTTCTTT
CDR3: CASSLTGHGEAFF

J: TRBJ1-1
size: .
V: TRBV4-1
D: .
length: 14
DNA: TGCGCCAGCAGCCAAATACAGGTGAACACTGAAGCTTTCTTT
CDR3: CASSQIQVNTEAFF

J: TRBJ2-2
size: .
V: TRBV2
D: TRBD2
length: 16
DNA: TGTGCCAGCAGTGAATCCCTAGCGGGGGGGAAGAGGGAGCTGTTTTTT
CDR3: CASSESLAGGKRELFF

J: TRBJ1-4
size: .
V: TRBV19
D: .
length: 18
DNA: TGTGCCAGTAGTATAGGGCCCCGCGGTGGTCGTAGGGGTGAAAAACTGTTTTTT
CDR3: CASSIGPRGGRRGEKLFF

J: TRBJ2-3
size: .
V: TRBV9
D: .
length: 15
DNA: TGTGCCAGCAGCGCCTATGAACTCGGTGCAGATACGCAGTATTTT
CDR3: CASSAYELGADTQYF

J: TRBJ1-1
size: .
V: TRBV6-5
D: TRBD1
length: 16
DNA: TGTGCCAGCAGTTTGGAGGGGGCGTTTTCGGGCACTGAAGCTTTCTTT
CDR3: CASSLEGAFSGTEAFF

J: TRBJ2-3
size: .
V: TRBV4-3
D: TRBD2
length: 17
DNA: TGCGCCAGCAGCCATACCCTTACTAGCGGCACCACAGATACGCAGTATTTT
CDR3: CASSHTLTSGTTDTQYF

J: TRBJ1-2
size: .
V: TRBV2
D: TRBD1
length: 13
DNA: TGTGCCAGCAGTGAAGACAGGGGCCATGGCTACACCTTC
CDR3: CASSEDRGHGYTF

J: TRBJ2-7
size: .
V: TRBV19
D: TRBD1
length: 15
DNA: TGTGCCAGCCGAAGAGGGACAGGGGGCTCCTACGAGCAGTACTTC
CDR3: CASRRGTGGSYEQYF

J: TRBJ1-1
size: once
V: TRBV2
D: .
length: 14
DNA: TGTGCCAGCAGTGGTGACACCTTGAACACTGAAGCTTTCTTT
CDR3: CASSGDTLNTEAFF

J: TRBJ2-7
size: .
V: TRBV4-3
D: .
length: 13
DNA: TGCGCCAGCAGCCAAGATGAGACCTACGAGCAGTACTTC
CDR3: CASSQDETYEQYF

J: TRBJ2-5
size: .
V: TRBV28
D: .
length: 13
DNA: TGTGCCAGCAGTTTACTAGACCAAGAGACCCAGTACTTC
CDR3: CASSLLDQETQYF

J: TRBJ2-3
size: .
V: TRBV7-9
D: TRBD1
length: 14
DNA: TGTGCCAGCACCAGGGACAGGGCGGGAGATACGCAGTATTTT
CDR3: CASTRDRAGDTQYF

J: TRBJ2-7
size: .
V: TRBV5-4
D: .
length: 13
DNA: TGTGCCAGCAGCAACCCGCGGGTTAGCGAGCAGTACTTC
CDR3: CASSNPRVSEQYF

J: TRBJ1-1
size: once
V: TRBV11-3
D: .
length: 14
DNA: TGTGCCAGCGCCGAAGGGGGTACACACACTGAAGCTTTCTTT
CDR3: CASAEGGTHTEAFF

J: TRBJ1-1
size: .
V: TRBV27
D: TRBD1
length: 15
DNA: TGTGCCAGCAGTGGCCAAGACAGGGTGTCCCCTGAAGCTTTCTTT
CDR3: CASSGQDRVSPEAFF

J: TRBJ2-7
size: .
V: TRBV6-5
D: .
length: 15
DNA: TGTGCCAGCAGTTACTCCGGCGGGCACTCCTACGAGCAGTACTTC
CDR3: CASSYSGGHSYEQYF

J: TRBJ2-1
size: few
V: TRBV2
D: .
length: 13
DNA: TGTGCCAGCAGTGGGCGGAATTACAATGAGCAGTTCTTC
CDR3: CASSGRNYNEQFF

J: TRBJ2-5
size: once
V: TRBV7-2
D: TRBD1
length: 15
DNA: TGTGCCAGCAGCTTGGGGACAGGGGGCACAGAGACCCAGTACTTC
CDR3: CASSLGTGGTETQYF

J: TRBJ2-5
size: .
V: TRBV6-5
D: TRBD1
length: 14
DNA: TGTGCCAGCATGCCCGGGACAGGTCTGGGGACCCAGTACTTC
CDR3: CASMPGTGLGTQYF

J: TRBJ2-7
size: once
V: TRBV29-1
D: TRBD1
length: 15
DNA: TGCAGCGGTCGAACCTATCGGACAGGGAACGACGAGCAGTACTTC
CDR3: CSGRTYRTGNDEQYF

J: TRBJ1-3
size: .
V: TRBV7-9
D: .
length: 13
DNA: TGTGCCAGCAGCTTAGCAGGGGGAAACACCATATATTTT
CDR3: CASSLAGGNTIYF

J: TRBJ1-5
size: .
V: TRBV6-1
D: .
length: 15
DNA: TGTGCCAGCAGTGATACAGGGTTCAGCAATCAGCCCCAGCATTTT
CDR3: CASSDTGFSNQPQHF

J: TRBJ2-7
size: .
V: TRBV27
D: .
length: 16
DNA: TGTGCCAGCAGTTGGGGGCGGAGTACTGACTCCTACGAGCAGTACTTC
CDR3: CASSWGRSTDSYEQYF

J: TRBJ1-2
size: .
V: TRBV4-3
D: .
length: 17
DNA: TGCGCCAGCAGCCAAGATGGCAGGGGATCCCGTGGCTATGGCTACACCTTC
CDR3: CASSQDGRGSRGYGYTF

J: TRBJ1-6
size: .
V: TRBV27
D: .
length: 14
DNA: TGTGCCAGCAGAGAGTACCGGGGTGGGGCACCCCTCCACTTT
CDR3: CASREYRGGAPLHF

J: TRBJ2-7
size: .
V: TRBV5-4
D: .
length: 11
DNA: TGTGCCAGCAGCTCTACCTACGAGCAGTACTTC
CDR3: CASSSTYEQYF

J: TRBJ2-2
size: once
V: TRBV9
D: TRBD2
length: 16
DNA: TGTGCCAGCAGCCCCCTAGCGGGGGACATCACCGGGGAGCTGTTTTTT
CDR3: CASSPLAGDITGELFF

J: TRBJ1-1
size: .
V: TRBV4-3
D: TRBD1
length: 14
DNA: TGCGCCAGCAGCCAGGGACAGTTTTTCTCTGAAGCTTTCTTT
CDR3: CASSQGQFFSEAFF

J: TRBJ2-7
size: once
V: TRBV6-5
D: .
length: 15
DNA: TGTGCCAGCAGTTCCGGATGGACAGCTACCTACGAGCAGTACTTC
CDR3: CASSSGWTATYEQYF

J: TRBJ2-7
size: .
V: TRBV6-6
D: TRBD2
length: 16
DNA: TGTGCCAGCAGTTACCCACTAGCGGGGAGACCCTACGAGCAGTACTTC
CDR3: CASSYPLAGRPYEQYF

J: TRBJ1-4
size: .
V: TRBV7-9
D: .
length: 11
DNA: TGTGCCAGCTCCAGGGGTGAAAAACTGTTTTTT
CDR3: CASSRGEKLFF

J: TRBJ1-2
size: .
V: TRBV6-5
D: TRBD1
length: 16
DNA: TGTGCCAGCAGTTACTCGTCTGCAGGGGGCAACTATGGCTACACCTTC
CDR3: CASSYSSAGGNYGYTF